These 17 T cell receptor beta chains were all obtained from the same sample, sequenced in a study of T cells in localized non-small cell lung cancer. The table came from immunoSEQ multiplex PCR; TCRdb's copy has only in-frame clones and leaves some out. Here the sample spans 55,000 to 65,000 clones, 70% to 90% being singletons. The sample in question was peripheral blood, obtained before any cancer treatment. These receptors came from a man aged 35-75 years with stage I squamous cell lung carcinoma.

In this sample, this clone turned up a few times. This sequence joins TRBV7-9 and TRBJ1-1, with a weak D call TRBD1 (6 bases). Trimming stripped 5 bases from V and 5 bases from J, with 12 bases between. The CDR3 is 13 residues long. The germline gives CDR1 SEHNR, CDR2 FQNEAQ (reference sequence). CDR3 region: CASSGRGITEAFF. CDR3 DNA sequence: TGTGCCAGCAGCGGCAGGGGTATTACTGAAGCTTTCTTT.

The chain employs TRBV27 and TRBJ2-7; possible D gene TRBD1, 6 bases. CDR3 length equals 14 residues. Per germline, CDR1 MNHEY and CDR2 SMNVEV (reference sequence). Trimming removed 5 bases from V and 1 base from J, with 12 bases in between. The CDR3 DNA reads as TGTGCCAGCAGTACCCGACAGGCTTCCTACGAGCAGTACTTC. This translates into CASSTRQASYEQYF.

V and J are TRBV14 and TRBJ1-2, with 7 positions matching TRBD1. CDR1 is SGHDN and CDR2 is FVKESK in the germline V gene. V lost 2 bases to trimming and J lost 0 bases; unmatched junction nucleotides: 12. The CDR3 runs 18 residues. The CDR3 loop reads CASSQHRDSRAANYGYTF. CDR3 nucleotides: TGTGCCAGCAGCCAACACCGGGACAGCCGGGCAGCTAACTATGGCTACACCTTC. Variable domain in full (rest from reference TRBV14 and TRBJ1-2): EAGVTQFPSHSVIEKGQTVTLRCDPISGHDNLYWYRRVMGKEIKFLLHFVKESKQDESGMPNNRFLAERTGGTYSTLKVQPAELEDSGVYFCASSQHRDSRAANYGYTFGSGTRLTVV.

The chain combines TRBV19 with TRBJ1-2; no clear D gene. Germline V gives CDR1 LNHDA, CDR2 SQIVND (reference sequence). This CDR3 contains 13 residues. Trimming took off 7 bases at V and 8 bases at J, with 17 bases between the two ends. As DNA, the CDR3 is TGTGCCAGTAATGGACTCCTTGGGAAAGGCTACACCTTC. The encoded protein is CASNGLLGKGYTF. Looking up the rest from reference TRBV19 and TRBJ1-2 gives the full variable domain: DGGITQSPKYLFRKEGQNVTLSCEQNLNHDAMYWYRQDPGQGLRLIYYSQIVNDFQKGDIAEGYSVSREKKESFPLTVTSAQKNPTAFYLCASNGLLGKGYTFGSGTRLTVV.

The chain employs TRBV5-1 and TRBJ1-1; 7 bases line up with TRBD1. The ends lost 3 bases at V and 2 bases at J; junction bases unmatched: 4. Looked up from germline, CDR1 is SGHRS and CDR2 is YFSETQ. This CDR3 comprises 14 residues. CDR3 residues: CASSWDSVNTEAFF. The CDR3 nucleotides read TGCGCCAGCAGCTGGGACAGTGTTAACACTGAAGCTTTCTTT. Supplemented by reference TRBV5-1 and TRBJ1-1, the full variable domain reads KAGVTQTPRYLIKTRGQQVTLSCSPISGHRSVSWYQQTPGQGLQFLFEYFSETQRNKGNFPGRFSGRQFSNSRSEMNVSTLELGDSALYLCASSWDSVNTEAFFGQGTRLTVV.

This chain uses TRBV28 with TRBJ1-3, with D perhaps matching TRBD1 (5 bases). The CDR3 is made up of 14 amino acids. The V gene's germline CDR1 is MDHEN and CDR2 SYDVKM. Trimming removed 5 bases at V and 4 bases at J, with 12 bases between. The CDR3 protein is CASSPPRDGNTIYF. The CDR3 coding sequence is TGTGCCAGCAGTCCCCCCAGGGACGGAAACACCATATATTTT.

The chain links TRBV11-2 to TRBJ1-4; D gene ambiguous. V lost 2 bases, J lost 0 bases, and 7 bases lay in between. CDR3 size: 15 residues. Looked up from germline, CDR1 is SGHAT and CDR2 is FQNNGV. The CDR3 reads CASSLNRATNEKLFF. In DNA, the CDR3 is TGTGCCAGCAGCTTAAACAGAGCAACTAATGAAAAACTGTTTTTT.

The chain employs TRBV5-1 and TRBJ2-3; no definite D call. In germline, CDR1 is SGHRS, CDR2 YFSETQ. The CDR3 is 15 amino acids. V was shortened by 0 bases and J by 2 bases, with 10 bases between the two germline ends. CDR3 loop: CASSLASAATDTQYF. The DNA of the CDR3 is TGCGCCAGCAGCTTGGCCAGCGCCGCCACAGATACGCAGTATTTT.

The chain employs TRBV5-3 and TRBJ2-7, with 9 bases lining up with TRBD2. TRBV5-3 is placed among ORFs of uncertain function. V lost 0 bases and J lost 2; bases outside the gene matches: 6. The CDR3 has 16 amino acids. The CDR3 sequence is CARSLGTSGSTYEQYF. CDR3 in DNA: TGTGCCAGAAGCTTGGGAACTAGCGGGTCTACCTACGAGCAGTACTTC.

The gene calls are TRBV28 and TRBJ2-3; D could derive from TRBD1 or TRBD2 (6 bases each). Trimming took off 5 bases at V and 5 bases at J, with 11 bases between the two ends. Germline CDR1 reads MDHEN; CDR2 reads SYDVKM. The CDR3 sequence is 13 residues long. The CDR3 loop reads CASSRGAVDTQYF. The CDR3 DNA is TGTGCCAGCAGTAGGGGGGCAGTAGATACGCAGTATTTT.

This chain links TRBV5-4 with TRBJ1-2, with TRBD1 matching over 8 bases. The CDR3 spans 16 residues. Germline V gene lookup returns CDR1 SGHNT and CDR2 YYREEE (reference sequence). The V gene end was trimmed by 4 bases and the J gene end by 4 bases; junction bases not matched to a gene: 12. The CDR3, as DNA: TGTGCCAGCAGCGGAGCCAGTGGGGACAGGAGCTATGGCTACACCTTC. Residues: CASSGASGDRSYGYTF.

The V and J genes are TRBV6-6 and TRBJ2-3; 9 nucleotides agree with TRBD2. The germline gives CDR1 MNHNY, CDR2 SVGAGI (reference sequence). CDR3 length: 16 amino acids. The V and J ends lost 7 bases and 3 bases, in that order; junction bases with no gene match: 11. CDR3: CASKQGTSRRTDTQYF. Here the CDR3 DNA reads TGTGCCAGCAAGCAGGGGACTAGCAGGAGGACAGATACGCAGTATTTT.

The CDR3 loop reads CASSPLVGVRTDEQFF. As DNA, the CDR3 is TGTGCCAGCAGCCCACTAGTTGGGGTACGAACTGATGAGCAGTTCTTC. This chain links TRBV5-8 with TRBJ2-1, with D possibly TRBD2 on 5 matching bases. The germline V and J ends were trimmed by 4 bases and 8 bases, with 22 bases remaining between them. The CDR3 spans 16 residues. CDR1 is SGHTS, CDR2 YDEGEE, per germline.

This clone has only one observation. This chain uses TRBV5-1 with TRBJ1-2; D call uncertain. The CDR3 loop spans 12 amino acids. V lost 7 bases to trimming and J lost 4 bases, with 11 bases between them. Germline loops: CDR1 SGHRS, CDR2 YFSETQ. The CDR3 protein is CASAGSSYGYTF. The CDR3 DNA reads TGCGCCAGCGCAGGCTCTAGCTATGGCTACACCTTC.

The chain employs TRBV7-9 and TRBJ2-1; 8 positions agree with TRBD1. The trim removed 5 bases at V and 2 bases at J, leaving 2 bases unmatched. Germline V gene sequence: CDR1 SEHNR, CDR2 FQNEAQ (reference sequence). The CDR3 consists of 14 residues. CDR3 nucleotides: TGTGCCAGCAGCCTGGACAGGGCCTACAATGAGCAGTTCTTC. Encoded protein: CASSLDRAYNEQFF.

The chain combines TRBV5-4 with TRBJ2-2; D gene uncertain. V gave up 0 bases and J gave up 7 bases, with 10 bases separating them. Germline-derived CDR1 and CDR2 are SGHNT and YYREEE (reference sequence). The CDR3 totals 14 residues. As DNA, the CDR3 is TGTGCCAGCAGCTTGGGGCTCTCCGGCGGGGAGCTGTTTTTT. Translation: CASSLGLSGGELFF.

This sequence joins TRBV14 and TRBJ2-1, with TRBD2 matching 9 bases. The length of the CDR3 is 16 residues. J gave up 3 bases and V 4 bases, and 7 bases lay outside the gene matches. Per germline, CDR1 SGHDN and CDR2 FVKESK. CDR3 sequence reads: CASSPRLAAGYNEQFF. The CDR3 DNA reads as TGTGCCAGCAGCCCCCGACTAGCGGCCGGCTACAATGAGCAGTTCTTC.